The next 10 T cell receptor beta chains were all read from a single sample in a study of vaccination effects on CD4 cells after COVID-19. No antigen has been assigned to these receptors. Sequencing in the ViraFEST assay came after antigen-specific CD4+ T cells had been expanded with viral peptide pools, which were used to stimulate PBMC. The culture ran for 10 days before CD4+ T cells were isolated. Vaccine recipients had no previous SARS-CoV-2 infection; their nucleocapsid antibodies were negative. TCRdb's copy holds only in-frame clones and misses some; the assay was immunoSEQ multiplex PCR. This sample has approximately 25,000 clones, with around 75% found just once. This sample comprised CD4+ T cells from PBMCs cultured with HCoV-NL63 spike peptides, obtained before COVID-19 vaccination. These receptors were taken from a human donor who received a COVID-19 vaccine.

This clone is termed large. The chain links TRBV28 to TRBJ2-7, with no clear D. The V and J ends lost 6 bases and 0 bases respectively, with 6 bases between them. The germline gives CDR1 MDHEN, CDR2 SYDVKM. The CDR3 is 12 residues long. The CDR3 sequence: CASSPSSYEQYF. In DNA, the CDR3 is TGTGCCAGCAGCCCTAGCTCCTACGAGCAGTACTTC.

This clone showed up just a few times. The rearrangement uses TRBV28 and TRBJ2-7; possibly TRBD1 for D (7 bases). The germline CDR1 and CDR2 sequences are MDHEN and SYDVKM. The CDR3 length is 11 residues. The CDR3 loop reads CSGGNNYEQYF. For the CDR3, the DNA is TGTTCAGGGGGGAACAACTACGAGCAGTACTTC. The full variable domain, completed using reference TRBV28 and TRBJ2-7, is DVKVTQSSRYLVKRTGEKVFLECVQDMDHENMFWYRQDPGLGLRLIYFSYDVKMKEKGDIPEGYSVSREKKERFSLILESASTNQTSMYLCSGGNNYEQYFGPGTRLTVT.

The chain carries TRBV5-1 and TRBJ2-5; weak D call: TRBD2 (5 bases). V dropped 2 bases and J dropped 2 bases, with 7 bases sitting between them. The CDR3 is 13 amino acids. CDR1 is SGHRS and CDR2 is YFSETQ in the germline V gene. For the CDR3, the DNA is TGCGCCAGCAGCTTCCGGGGACAAGAGACCCAGTACTTC. Its protein is CASSFRGQETQYF.

J is TRBJ2-1 and V is TRBV28, with 7 bases identical to TRBD2. The CDR3 runs 12 residues. Trimming cost V 4 bases and J 11 bases; bases outside gene matches: 5. CDR1 and CDR2 (germline): MDHEN, SYDVKM. The CDR3 sequence: CASSSYSGQQFF. The CDR3, as DNA: TGTGCCAGCAGTTCCTATAGCGGGCAGCAGTTCTTC.

This clone has just a few counts. The CDR3 sequence: CASSQLITGGNTIYF. CDR3 nucleotide sequence: TGCGCCAGCAGCCAGCTCATCACTGGTGGAAACACCATATATTTT. The rearrangement links TRBV4-3 to TRBJ1-3, with D unresolved. CDR3 length equals 15 residues. The V gene lost 3 bases and the J gene lost 3 bases, with 12 bases spanning the gap. Germline CDR1 reads LGHNA; CDR2 reads YSLEER.

The sample holds a few counts of this clone. V usage is TRBV6-5 and J usage is TRBJ2-5; 9 bases map to TRBD2. The germline CDR1 and CDR2 sequences are MNHEY and SVGAGI. The CDR3 extends over 15 amino acids. With 6 bases clipped from V and 5 bases from J, the junction kept 10 bases outside the gene matches. In DNA, the CDR3 is TGTGCCAGCAGATTCACTAGCGGGTCCCGGGAGACCCAGTACTTC. Amino acid sequence: CASRFTSGSRETQYF.

On this clone: The DNA is omitted, as the CDR3 cannot be located on it reliably, and the CDR3 follows TCRdb's listing. The genes are TRBV27 and TRBJ1-2. From its first to its last residue, the CDR3 has 14 amino acids. Germline CDR1 MNHEY, CDR2 SMNVEV (reference sequence). This CDR3 is CASSSSGVVGSYTF.

The chain links TRBV2 to TRBJ2-5; D is perhaps TRBD2 (8 bases). Deletions cut 6 bases from V and 5 bases from J, with 16 bases between. This CDR3 is 14 amino acids long. Looked up from germline, CDR1 is SNHLY and CDR2 is FYNNEI. CDR3 DNA sequence: TGTGCCAGCAGGGACAGGACGGGAGGGGAGACCCAGTACTTC. It yields the protein CASRDRTGGETQYF.

The genes are TRBV6-5 and TRBJ2-5, with 10 bases matching TRBD1. Germline V gene lookup returns CDR1 MNHEY and CDR2 SVGAGI. The CDR3 has 15 amino acids. After removal of 6 bases from V and 5 bases from J, the junction contained 9 bases not matched to a gene. Here the CDR3 reads CASRHTTGGWETQYF. CDR3 DNA: TGTGCCAGCAGACATACGACAGGGGGCTGGGAGACCCAGTACTTC.

The V and J genes are TRBV28 and TRBJ1-1; the match to TRBD1 covers 8 bases. Germline V gene data show CDR1 as MDHEN and CDR2 as SYDVKM. Trimming removed 4 bases from V and 2 bases from J; junction bases left unmatched: 9. CDR3 size: 16 residues. CDR3 sequence (DNA): TGTGCCAGCAGTTCCCCGGACAGGGTGGGAAACACTGAAGCTTTCTTT. Its protein is CASSSPDRVGNTEAFF.